This T cell receptor beta chain was sequenced for a study of blood T cell repertoires in COVID-19. Across the study: Samples of COVID-19 (acute and convalescent) were obtained from the United States, Italy and Spain.

The CDR3 is 16 residues long. CDR1 is MDHEN, CDR2 SYDVKM, per germline. With 3 bases clipped from V and 9 bases from J, the junction kept 9 bases outside the gene matches. In the authors' workflow: Nucleated cell counts were estimated from reference gene primer amplification. Using immunoSEQ multiplex PCR, the repertoire was profiled, and TCRdb retains in-frame clones only, with some absent. The V and J calls and clone size were taken over from that table, and D and trimming were inferred from the DNA. This sample yields under 40,000 clones, of which about 80% are seen a single time; roughly an eighth belongs to the top ten.

This chain uses TRBV28 with TRBJ2-1, with TRBD2 matching 12 bases. This sequence originates from a woman in her 70s with acute or convalescent COVID-19. Source material: peripheral blood. The CDR3 region has the DNA TGTGCCAGCAGTTTGCTAGCGGGAGGGCCGGGAGGTGAGCAGTTCTTC. Encoded protein: CASSLLAGGPGGEQFF. The variable domain in full, with the rest retrieved from reference TRBV28 and TRBJ2-1, is DVKVTQSSRYLVKRTGEKVFLECVQDMDHENMFWYRQDPGLGLRLIYFSYDVKMKEKGDIPEGYSVSREKKERFSLILESASTNQTSMYLCASSLLAGGPGGEQFFGPGTRLTVL.